The 26 T cell receptor beta chains below were found in one sample sequenced in a study of shared T cell receptors in the human thymus. Method: immunoSEQ multiplex PCR; TCRdb's copy keeps in-frame clones and lacks some. This table holds over 350,000 clones, around 93% found once. Material: thymocytes. Receptors originate from a human donor.

The V call is TRBV28, the J call TRBJ2-7; D is unclear. The CDR3 has 14 amino acids. In germline, CDR1 is MDHEN, CDR2 SYDVKM. V lost 3 bases and J 3 bases, leaving 12 bases between the germline ends. In DNA, the CDR3 is TGTGCCAGCAGTTTCGGTAAGGGATACTACGAGCAGTACTTC. Its translation is CASSFGKGYYEQYF.

In its sample, this clone was seen a few times. The J gene is TRBJ1-1, the V gene TRBV7-8; 7 positions match TRBD1. This CDR3 is 15 amino acids long. Germline V gene lookup returns CDR1 SGHVS and CDR2 FQNEAQ. V lost 3 bases, J lost 3 bases, and 7 bases stayed unmatched. In DNA form, the CDR3 reads TGTGCCAGCAGCTTGACAGGGAGGAGGGACACTGAAGCTTTCTTT. Protein product: CASSLTGRRDTEAFF. Full variable domain (rest looked up from reference TRBV7-8 and TRBJ1-1): GAGVSQSPRYKVAKRGQDVALRCDPISGHVSLFWYQQALGQGPEFLTYFQNEAQLDKSGLPSDRFFAERPEGSVSTLKIQRTQQEDSAVYLCASSLTGRRDTEAFFGQGTRLTVV.

The chain combines TRBV18 with TRBJ2-3; tentative D call: TRBD1 (5 bases). CDR3 length: 17 amino acids. CDR1 is KGHSH and CDR2 is LQKENI in the germline V gene. Trimming removed 3 bases from V and 5 bases from J, with 21 bases in between. Here the CDR3 DNA reads TGTGCCAGCTCACCGAGAAAGGTCAGGGAAGGGATAGATACGCAGTATTTT. Translated, it gives CASSPRKVREGIDTQYF.

This clone was counted a single time. J is TRBJ1-1 and V is TRBV7-8; TRBD1 might be the D (6 bases). Trimming left V 1 base short and J 6 bases short, with 12 bases between. The CDR3 loop spans 14 amino acids. CDR1 SGHVS and CDR2 FQNEAQ come from the germline V gene. The CDR3 sequence: CASSLGTDSPEAFF. The CDR3, as DNA: TGTGCCAGCAGCTTAGGGACGGACAGCCCTGAAGCTTTCTTT.

The genes are TRBV5-1 and TRBJ2-2, with 7 bases matching TRBD1. V shed 2 bases and J 4 bases; nucleotides not matched to a gene: 14. This CDR3 comprises 18 residues. Germline CDR1 SGHRS, CDR2 YFSETQ. CDR3 region: CASSFPQSGTAFTGELFF. CDR3 nucleotides: TGCGCCAGCAGCTTTCCCCAATCCGGGACAGCCTTCACCGGGGAGCTGTTTTTT.

This chain links TRBV5-1 with TRBJ2-7; D ambiguous. The germline V gene encodes CDR1 SGHRS and CDR2 YFSETQ. The V gene lost 1 base and the J gene lost 0 bases, with 5 bases spanning the gap. The CDR3 sequence is 13 residues long. CDR3 sequence: CASSLYVSYEQYF. CDR3 coding DNA: TGCGCCAGCAGCTTGTACGTCTCCTACGAGCAGTACTTC.

V gene TRBV15 combines with J gene TRBJ2-7, with 13 bases fitting TRBD2. CDR1 is LNHNV, CDR2 YYDKDF, per germline (reference sequence). Unmatched junction bases numbered 5, after V lost 2 bases and J lost 1 base. CDR3 length equals 17 residues. This chain's CDR3 is CATSRSGLAGVSYEQYF. The CDR3 coding sequence is TGTGCCACCAGCAGATCCGGACTAGCGGGAGTGTCCTACGAGCAGTACTTC.

This clone has a handful of counts. The V call is TRBV19, the J call TRBJ1-5; TRBD1 matches 7 bases. CDR1 is LNHDA, CDR2 SQIVND, per germline (reference sequence). V lost 8 bases and J lost 8; bases outside the gene matches: 6. This CDR3 has 12 amino acids. CDR3 amino acids: CASWDSLEPQHF. In DNA, the CDR3 is TGTGCCAGTTGGGACAGCCTGGAGCCCCAGCATTTT. The full variable domain, with the rest looked up from reference TRBV19 and TRBJ1-5, is DGGITQSPKYLFRKEGQNVTLSCEQNLNHDAMYWYRQDPGQGLRLIYYSQIVNDFQKGDIAEGYSVSREKKESFPLTVTSAQKNPTAFYLCASWDSLEPQHFGDGTRLSIL.

This chain joins TRBV18 and TRBJ2-7, with D unclear. CDR1 and CDR2 from the germline V gene are KGHSH and LQKENI. Trimming left V 4 bases short and J 1 base short, with 11 bases between. The CDR3 is 14 amino acids. This chain's CDR3 is CASSRLGQSYEQYF. The CDR3 DNA is TGTGCCAGCTCACGCCTTGGGCAGTCCTACGAGCAGTACTTC.

The gene calls are TRBV5-1 and TRBJ2-3, with D unresolved. V was pared by 4 bases and J by 8 bases, with 20 bases between. Germline CDR1 is SGHRS and CDR2 is YFSETQ. The CDR3 consists of 15 residues. The CDR3, as DNA: TGCGCCAGCAGCCCCCCAGGCCCTTCGGGTCTTACGCAGTATTTT. Protein product: CASSPPGPSGLTQYF.

The chain combines TRBV28 with TRBJ1-5; no reliable D call. Trimming left V 3 bases short and J 3 bases short, with 6 bases between. The CDR3 is 13 amino acids. Germline loops: CDR1 MDHEN, CDR2 SYDVKM. CDR3 residues: CASSLDVNQPQHF. In DNA form, the CDR3 reads TGTGCCAGCAGTTTGGACGTCAATCAGCCCCAGCATTTT.

The rearrangement joins TRBV6-1 to TRBJ2-5, with D possibly being TRBD1 (6 bases). This CDR3 is built from 13 residues. Germline CDR1 MNHNS, CDR2 SASEGT. With 8 bases removed from V and 3 bases from J, the gap between germline ends came to 13 bases. CDR3 coding DNA: TGTGCCAGCCGGGACAAAAGGAAAGAGACCCAGTACTTC. This codes for CASRDKRKETQYF.

The V and J genes are TRBV28 and TRBJ2-2; D may be TRBD1 or TRBD2 (5 bases each). The V end lost 3 bases, the J end lost 5 bases, and 16 bases lay between the germline ends. There are 16 residues in the CDR3. In germline, CDR1 is MDHEN, CDR2 SYDVKM. The CDR3 nucleotides are TGTGCCAGCAGTTTTAAGGGGCTAGCAGTAACCGGGGAGCTGTTTTTT. This gives the protein CASSFKGLAVTGELFF. Full variable domain (rest looked up from reference TRBV28 and TRBJ2-2): DVKVTQSSRYLVKRTGEKVFLECVQDMDHENMFWYRQDPGLGLRLIYFSYDVKMKEKGDIPEGYSVSREKKERFSLILESASTNQTSMYLCASSFKGLAVTGELFFGEGSRLTVL.

The gene calls are TRBV28 and TRBJ1-2; possibly TRBD1 for D (5 bases). The CDR3 runs 14 residues. V dropped 5 bases and J dropped 1 base, with 11 bases sitting between them. CDR1 is MDHEN, CDR2 SYDVKM, per germline. This CDR3 is CASSPGANNYGYTF. The CDR3 DNA is TGTGCCAGCAGTCCTGGGGCCAATAACTATGGCTACACCTTC.

The rearrangement links TRBV30 to TRBJ2-3; 8 nucleotides match TRBD1. Per the germline V gene, CDR1 is GTSNPN and CDR2 is SVGIG (reference sequence). V dropped 2 bases and J dropped 6; count of bases not matched to a gene: 16. The CDR3 has 17 amino acids. CDR3 in DNA: TGTGCCTGGAGTTTTTCCCCGGGCAGGGGGCGCGTGGATACGCAGTATTTT. This gives the protein CAWSFSPGRGRVDTQYF.

V usage is TRBV9 and J usage is TRBJ2-2; D unresolved. Germline CDR1 is SGDLS and CDR2 is YYNGEE. The germline V and J ends were trimmed by 3 bases and 8 bases, with 8 bases remaining between them. The CDR3 contains 12 residues. In DNA, the CDR3 is TGTGCCAGCAGCGACGGGTTGGGGGAGCTGTTTTTT. It encodes CASSDGLGELFF.

The rearrangement uses TRBV27 and TRBJ2-1, with 8 bases that match TRBD2. In germline, CDR1 is MNHEY, CDR2 SMNVEV (reference sequence). The CDR3 spans 17 residues. Losses at the gene ends were 4 bases for V and 4 bases for J; bases not matched to a gene: 12. The CDR3 DNA reads TGTGCCAGCAGTTCCAACGTGGCGGGAGGCATTTACAATGAGCAGTTCTTC. It is translated as CASSSNVAGGIYNEQFF.

The chain joins TRBV4-3 to TRBJ2-3; D possibly corresponds to TRBD2 (6 bases). This CDR3 region has 17 residues. Trimming cost V 0 bases and J 5 bases, with 18 bases left between them. Germline CDR1 and CDR2: LGHNA and YSLEER. The CDR3 DNA sequence: TGCGCCAGCAGCCAAGAGACTAGGGGCCGGTGGAAAGATACGCAGTATTTT. Protein: CASSQETRGRWKDTQYF.

The gene calls are TRBV28 and TRBJ1-1; 7 bases agree with TRBD1. The CDR3 is 15 residues long. Per germline, CDR1 MDHEN and CDR2 SYDVKM. V was pared by 3 bases and J by 6 bases, with 10 bases of the junction left unmatched. CDR3 amino acids: CASSFIGGSWAEAFF. Here the CDR3 DNA reads TGTGCCAGCAGTTTTATAGGGGGCTCATGGGCTGAAGCTTTCTTT.

V gene TRBV4-2 combines with J gene TRBJ2-1; TRBD2 matches at 14 bases. The germline gives CDR1 LGHNA, CDR2 YNFKEQ. This CDR3 has 19 amino acids. Germline trimming cut 3 bases from V and 7 bases from J; bases unmatched to any gene: 14. The CDR3 reads CASSHTPGTSGSRGNEQFF. The CDR3 DNA follows: TGTGCCAGCAGCCATACCCCGGGGACTAGCGGGAGCCGGGGGAATGAGCAGTTCTTC.

The chain carries TRBV6-4 and TRBJ2-1; 8 positions match TRBD2. After removal of 5 bases from V and 5 bases from J, the junction contained 8 bases not matched to a gene. The CDR3 has 15 amino acids. The germline V gene encodes CDR1 MRHNA and CDR2 SNTAGT. The CDR3 sequence is CASSPKSGRDNEQFF. The DNA of the CDR3 is TGTGCCAGCAGTCCCAAAAGCGGGAGAGACAATGAGCAGTTCTTC.

The sample holds one count of this clone. The rearrangement links TRBV29-1 to TRBJ1-1; D is perhaps TRBD1 (6 bases). This CDR3 is built from 13 residues. V shed 7 bases and J shed 4 bases, with 16 bases lying between them. Germline CDR1 and CDR2: SQVTM and ANQGSEA. This CDR3 reads CSAGRGVSTEAFF. The CDR3 nucleotides read TGCAGCGCCGGGAGGGGGGTTAGCACTGAAGCTTTCTTT.

The chain links TRBV28 to TRBJ2-3; 8 nucleotides match TRBD1. Germline CDR1 and CDR2: MDHEN and SYDVKM. The CDR3 sequence is 15 residues long. V trimming: 2 bases; J trimming: 1 base; junction bases outside the gene matches: 2. In nucleotides, the CDR3 is TGTGCCAGCAGTTTACGGGACAGGTGCACAGATACGCAGTATTTT. This translates into CASSLRDRCTDTQYF.

The chain combines TRBV6-4 with TRBJ2-3; the match to TRBD2 covers 7 bases. The germline V gene encodes CDR1 MRHNA and CDR2 SNTAGT. This CDR3 region has 15 residues. Trimming at V came to 0 bases and at J to 4 bases, leaving 4 bases not matched to a gene. In DNA, the CDR3 is TGTGCCAGCAGTGACTCTGGCGGGAGCTCAGATACGCAGTATTTT. This encodes CASSDSGGSSDTQYF.

The chain uses TRBV4-1 and TRBJ2-1; 11 positions agree with TRBD2. V lost 0 bases and J lost 4; bases outside the gene matches: 8. CDR1 and CDR2 from the germline V gene are MGHRA and YSYEKL. This CDR3 region has 18 residues. In DNA, the CDR3 is TGCGCCAGCAGCCAAGATCTAACTAGCGGGGGCCCTTACAATGAGCAGTTCTTC. Translation gives CASSQDLTSGGPYNEQFF.

This sequence joins TRBV30 and TRBJ2-3; 11 bases match TRBD2. The CDR3 is 14 amino acids. Per germline, CDR1 GTSNPN and CDR2 SVGIG (reference sequence). V was clipped by 6 bases and J by 4 bases; unmatched bases: 6. The CDR3 loop reads CACIAGGPADTQYF. In DNA form, the CDR3 reads TGTGCCTGCATAGCGGGAGGGCCTGCAGATACGCAGTATTTT.